This TCR beta chain was identified during a study of blood T cell repertoires in COVID-19. Study summary: COVID-19 samples collected from the United States, Italy and Spain covered acute and convalescent phases. T cells, B-cell-depleted T cells, or PBMCs supplied cDNA or gDNA.

CDR3 length: 13 amino acids. Germline V gene sequence: CDR1 SNHLY, CDR2 FYNNEI. V shed 8 bases and J 7 bases; nucleotides not matched to a gene: 3. In the original processing: Amplification from reference gene primers served as the basis for estimated nucleated cell counts. Clones were read by immunoSEQ multiplex PCR, and TCRdb kept only the in-frame ones, dropping some. That table gives V, J and clone size, and the DNA gave D and trimming. The sample has about 120,000 clones, approximately 84% seen once. The receptor was isolated from a man aged 35-49 years with acute or convalescent COVID-19. The chain carries TRBV2 and TRBJ2-5, with 14 positions matching TRBD2. The specimen was peripheral blood. CDR3 amino acids: CASVGTSGGTQYF. CDR3 DNA sequence: TGTGCCAGCGTGGGGACTAGCGGGGGGACCCAGTACTTC.